This TCR beta chain was found in a study of CXCR3-negative and CXCR3-positive naive CD8 T cells. The method, 5' RACE with UMI labels, was used to prepare the TRB cDNA libraries. Using the 5' RACE reads, TCRdb records one entry per CDR3 protein without DNA. The record lists roughly 60,000 distinct CDR3 sequences, of which the ten most abundant hold roughly 0.73%. Note on this clonotype: Its antigen is unknown.

Broader study findings: Compared with CXCR3-negative naive cells, CXCR3-positive naive cells showed more hydrophobic TRB CDR3s.

CDR1 and CDR2 (germline): SGHRS, YFSETQ. The CDR3 length is 17 residues. The sequence was collected from a human donor in good health. Some clones in this sample may be carry-over from other donors' samples. The chain carries TRBV5-1 and TRBJ2-7. The sequenced material came from naive CXCR3+ CD8+ T cells from blood. The subset: CD45RO-CCR7+CD27+CD95- naive CD8+ T cells expressing CXCR3 (TNR3+). CDR3 in amino acids: CASSFPPNEVSSYEQYF.